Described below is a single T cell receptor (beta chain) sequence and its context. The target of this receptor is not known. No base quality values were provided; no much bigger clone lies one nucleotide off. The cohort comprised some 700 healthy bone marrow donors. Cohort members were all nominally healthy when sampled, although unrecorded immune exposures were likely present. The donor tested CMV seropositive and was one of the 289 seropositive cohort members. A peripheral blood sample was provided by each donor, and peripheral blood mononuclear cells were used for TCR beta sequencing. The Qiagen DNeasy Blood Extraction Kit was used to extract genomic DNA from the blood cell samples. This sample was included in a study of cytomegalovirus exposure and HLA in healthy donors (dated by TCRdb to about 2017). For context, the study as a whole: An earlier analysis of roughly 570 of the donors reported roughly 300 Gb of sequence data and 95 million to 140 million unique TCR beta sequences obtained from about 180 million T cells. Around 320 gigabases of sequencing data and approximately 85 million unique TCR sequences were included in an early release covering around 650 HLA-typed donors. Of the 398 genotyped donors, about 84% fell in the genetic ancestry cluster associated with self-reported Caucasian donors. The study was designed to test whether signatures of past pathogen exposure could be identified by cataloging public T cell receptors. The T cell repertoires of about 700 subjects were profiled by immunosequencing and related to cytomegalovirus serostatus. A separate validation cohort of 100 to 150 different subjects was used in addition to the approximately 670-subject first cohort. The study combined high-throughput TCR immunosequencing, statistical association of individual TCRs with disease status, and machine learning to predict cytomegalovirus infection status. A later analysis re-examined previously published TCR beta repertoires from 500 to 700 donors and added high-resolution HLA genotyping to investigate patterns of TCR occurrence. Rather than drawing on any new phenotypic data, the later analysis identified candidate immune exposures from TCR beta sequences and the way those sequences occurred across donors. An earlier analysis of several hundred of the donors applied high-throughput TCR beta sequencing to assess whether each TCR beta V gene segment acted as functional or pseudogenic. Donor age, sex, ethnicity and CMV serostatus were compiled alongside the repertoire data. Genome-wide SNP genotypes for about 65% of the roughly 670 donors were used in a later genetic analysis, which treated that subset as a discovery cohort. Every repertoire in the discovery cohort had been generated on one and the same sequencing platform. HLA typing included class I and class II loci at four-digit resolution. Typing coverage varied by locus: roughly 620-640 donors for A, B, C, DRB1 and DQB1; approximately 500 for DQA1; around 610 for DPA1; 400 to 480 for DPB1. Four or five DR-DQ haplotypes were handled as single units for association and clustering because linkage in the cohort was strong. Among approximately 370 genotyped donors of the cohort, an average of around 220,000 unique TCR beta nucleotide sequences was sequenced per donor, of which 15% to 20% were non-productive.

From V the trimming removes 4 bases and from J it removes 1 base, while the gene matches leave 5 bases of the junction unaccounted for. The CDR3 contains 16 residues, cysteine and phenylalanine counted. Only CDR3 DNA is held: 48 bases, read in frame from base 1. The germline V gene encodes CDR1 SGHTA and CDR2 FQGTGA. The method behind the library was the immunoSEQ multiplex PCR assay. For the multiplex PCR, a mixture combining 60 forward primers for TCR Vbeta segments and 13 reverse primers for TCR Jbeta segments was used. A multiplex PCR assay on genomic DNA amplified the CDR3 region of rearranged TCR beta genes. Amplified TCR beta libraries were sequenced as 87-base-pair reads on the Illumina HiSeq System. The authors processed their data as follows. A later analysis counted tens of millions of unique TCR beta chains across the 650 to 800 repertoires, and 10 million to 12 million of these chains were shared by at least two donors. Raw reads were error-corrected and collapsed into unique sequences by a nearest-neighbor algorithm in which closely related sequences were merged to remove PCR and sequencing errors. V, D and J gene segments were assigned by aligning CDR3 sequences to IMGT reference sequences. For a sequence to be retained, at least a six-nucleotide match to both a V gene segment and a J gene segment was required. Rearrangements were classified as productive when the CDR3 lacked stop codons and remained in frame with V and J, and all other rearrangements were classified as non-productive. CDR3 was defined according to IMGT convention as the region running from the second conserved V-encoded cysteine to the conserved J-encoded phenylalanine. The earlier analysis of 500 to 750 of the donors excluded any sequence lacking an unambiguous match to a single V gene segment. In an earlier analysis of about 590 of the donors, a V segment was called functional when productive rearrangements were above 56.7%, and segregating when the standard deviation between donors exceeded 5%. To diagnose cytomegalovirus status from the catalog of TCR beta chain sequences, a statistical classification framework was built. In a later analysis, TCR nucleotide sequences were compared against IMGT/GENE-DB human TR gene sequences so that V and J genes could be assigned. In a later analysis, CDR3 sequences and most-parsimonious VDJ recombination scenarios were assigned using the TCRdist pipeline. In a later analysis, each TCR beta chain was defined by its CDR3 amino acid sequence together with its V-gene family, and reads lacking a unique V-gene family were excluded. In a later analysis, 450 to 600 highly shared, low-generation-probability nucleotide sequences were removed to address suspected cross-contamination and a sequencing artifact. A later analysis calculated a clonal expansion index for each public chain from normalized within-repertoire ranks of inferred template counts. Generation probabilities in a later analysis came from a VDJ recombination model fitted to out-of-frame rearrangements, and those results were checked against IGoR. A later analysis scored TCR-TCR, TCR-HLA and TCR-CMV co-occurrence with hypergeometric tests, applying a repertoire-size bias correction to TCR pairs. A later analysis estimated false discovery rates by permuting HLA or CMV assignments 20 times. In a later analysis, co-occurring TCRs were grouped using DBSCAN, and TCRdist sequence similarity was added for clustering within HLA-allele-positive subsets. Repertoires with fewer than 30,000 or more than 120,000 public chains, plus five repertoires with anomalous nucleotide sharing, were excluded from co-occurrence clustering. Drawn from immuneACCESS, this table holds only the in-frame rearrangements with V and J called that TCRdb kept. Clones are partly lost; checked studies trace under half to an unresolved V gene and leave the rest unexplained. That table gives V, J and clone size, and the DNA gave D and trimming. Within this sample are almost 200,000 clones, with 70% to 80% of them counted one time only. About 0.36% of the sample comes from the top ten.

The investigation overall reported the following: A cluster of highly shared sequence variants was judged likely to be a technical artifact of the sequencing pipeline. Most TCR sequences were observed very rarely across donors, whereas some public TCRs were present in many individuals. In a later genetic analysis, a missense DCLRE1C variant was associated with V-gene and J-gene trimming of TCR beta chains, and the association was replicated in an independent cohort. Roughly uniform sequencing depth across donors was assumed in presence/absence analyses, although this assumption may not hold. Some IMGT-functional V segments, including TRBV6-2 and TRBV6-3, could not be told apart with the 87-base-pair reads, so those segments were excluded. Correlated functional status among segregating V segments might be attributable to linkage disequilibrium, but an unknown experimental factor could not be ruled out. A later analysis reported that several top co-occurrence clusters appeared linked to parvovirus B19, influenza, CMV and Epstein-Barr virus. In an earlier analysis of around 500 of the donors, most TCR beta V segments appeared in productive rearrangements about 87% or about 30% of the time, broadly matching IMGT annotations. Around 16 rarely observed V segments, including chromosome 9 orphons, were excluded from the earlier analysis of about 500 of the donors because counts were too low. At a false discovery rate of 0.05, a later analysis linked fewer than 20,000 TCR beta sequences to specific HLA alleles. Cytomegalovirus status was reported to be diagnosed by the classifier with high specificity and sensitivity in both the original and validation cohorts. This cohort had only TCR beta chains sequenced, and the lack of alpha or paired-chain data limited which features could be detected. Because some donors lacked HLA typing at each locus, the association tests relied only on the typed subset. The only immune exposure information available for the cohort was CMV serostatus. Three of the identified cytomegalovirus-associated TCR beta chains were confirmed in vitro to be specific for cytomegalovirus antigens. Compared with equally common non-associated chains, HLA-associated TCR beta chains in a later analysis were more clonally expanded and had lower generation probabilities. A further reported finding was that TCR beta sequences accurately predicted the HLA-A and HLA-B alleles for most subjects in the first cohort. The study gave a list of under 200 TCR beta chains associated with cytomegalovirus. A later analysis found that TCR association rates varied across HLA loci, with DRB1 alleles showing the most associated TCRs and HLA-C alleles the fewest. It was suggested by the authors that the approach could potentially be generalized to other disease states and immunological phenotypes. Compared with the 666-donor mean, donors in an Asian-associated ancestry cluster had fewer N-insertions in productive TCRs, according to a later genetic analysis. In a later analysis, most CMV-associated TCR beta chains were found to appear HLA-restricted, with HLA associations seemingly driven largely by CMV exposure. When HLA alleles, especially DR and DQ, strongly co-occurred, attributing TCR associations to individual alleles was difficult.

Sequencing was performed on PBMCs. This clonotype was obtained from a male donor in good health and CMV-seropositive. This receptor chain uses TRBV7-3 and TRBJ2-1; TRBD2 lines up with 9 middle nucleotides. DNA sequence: TGTGCCAGCAGCTCCCGGACTAGCGTTTCCTACAATGAGCAGTTCTTC. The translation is CASSSRTSVSYNEQFF.